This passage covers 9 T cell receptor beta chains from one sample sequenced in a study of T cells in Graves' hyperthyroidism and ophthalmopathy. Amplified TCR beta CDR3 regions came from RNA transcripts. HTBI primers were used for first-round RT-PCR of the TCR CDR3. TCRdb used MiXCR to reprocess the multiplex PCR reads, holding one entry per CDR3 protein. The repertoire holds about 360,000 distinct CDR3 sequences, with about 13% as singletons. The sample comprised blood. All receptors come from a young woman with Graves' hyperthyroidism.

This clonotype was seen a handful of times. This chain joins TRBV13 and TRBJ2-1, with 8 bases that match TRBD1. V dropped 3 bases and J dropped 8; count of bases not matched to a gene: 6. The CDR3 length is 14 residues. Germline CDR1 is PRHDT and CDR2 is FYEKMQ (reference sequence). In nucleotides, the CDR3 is TGTGCCAGCAGCTTCGGACAGGGCGGAGATGAGCAGTTCTTC. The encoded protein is CASSFGQGGDEQFF.

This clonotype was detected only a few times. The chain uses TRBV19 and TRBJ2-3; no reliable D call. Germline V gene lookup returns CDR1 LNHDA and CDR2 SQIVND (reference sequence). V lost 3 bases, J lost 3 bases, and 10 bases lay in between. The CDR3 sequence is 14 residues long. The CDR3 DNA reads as TGTGCCAGTAGTATCTCTAGGGTTACAGATACGCAGTATTTT. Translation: CASSISRVTDTQYF.

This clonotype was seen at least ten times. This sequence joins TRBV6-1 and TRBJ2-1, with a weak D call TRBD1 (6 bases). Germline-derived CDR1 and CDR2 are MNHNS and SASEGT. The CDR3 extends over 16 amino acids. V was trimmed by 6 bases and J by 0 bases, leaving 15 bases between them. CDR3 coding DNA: TGTGCCAGCAGAAACTTACAGGGAAACTCCTACAATGAGCAGTTCTTC. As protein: CASRNLQGNSYNEQFF.

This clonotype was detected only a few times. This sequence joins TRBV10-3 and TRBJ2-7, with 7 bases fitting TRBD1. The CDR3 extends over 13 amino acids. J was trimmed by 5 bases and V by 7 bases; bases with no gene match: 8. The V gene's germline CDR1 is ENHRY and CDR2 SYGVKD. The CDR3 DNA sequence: TGTGCCATCAAGCAGGGACAGTTCGACGAGCAGTACTTC. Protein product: CAIKQGQFDEQYF.

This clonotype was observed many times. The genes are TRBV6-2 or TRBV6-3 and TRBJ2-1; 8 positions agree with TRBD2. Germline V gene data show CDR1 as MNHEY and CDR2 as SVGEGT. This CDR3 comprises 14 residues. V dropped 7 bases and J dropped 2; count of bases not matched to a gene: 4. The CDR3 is CASTREGPYNEQFF. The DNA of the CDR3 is TGTGCCAGCACTCGGGAGGGCCCCTACAATGAGCAGTTCTTC.

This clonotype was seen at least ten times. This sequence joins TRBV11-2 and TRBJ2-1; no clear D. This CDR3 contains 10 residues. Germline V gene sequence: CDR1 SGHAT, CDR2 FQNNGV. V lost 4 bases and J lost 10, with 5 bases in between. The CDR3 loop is CASSSEEQFF. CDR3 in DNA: TGTGCCAGCAGCTCAGAGGAGCAGTTCTTC.

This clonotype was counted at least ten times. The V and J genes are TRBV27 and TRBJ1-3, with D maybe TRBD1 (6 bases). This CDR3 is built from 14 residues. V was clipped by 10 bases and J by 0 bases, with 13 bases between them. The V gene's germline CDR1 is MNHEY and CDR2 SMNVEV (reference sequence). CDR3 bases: TGTGCCACCTCAAAAGGGGGCTCTGGAAACACCATATATTTT. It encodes CATSKGGSGNTIYF.

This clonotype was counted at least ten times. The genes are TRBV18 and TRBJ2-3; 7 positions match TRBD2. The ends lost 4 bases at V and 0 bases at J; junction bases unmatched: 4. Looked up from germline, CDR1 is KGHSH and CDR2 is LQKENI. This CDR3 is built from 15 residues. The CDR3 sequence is CASSLREGSTDTQYF. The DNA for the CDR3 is TGTGCCAGCTCACTGAGGGAGGGAAGCACAGATACGCAGTATTTT. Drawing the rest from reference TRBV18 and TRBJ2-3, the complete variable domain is NAGVMQNPRHLVRRRGQEARLRCSPMKGHSHVYWYRQLPEEGLKFMVYLQKENIIDESGMPKERFSAEFPKEGPSILRIQQVVRGDSAAYFCASSLREGSTDTQYFGPGTRLTVL.

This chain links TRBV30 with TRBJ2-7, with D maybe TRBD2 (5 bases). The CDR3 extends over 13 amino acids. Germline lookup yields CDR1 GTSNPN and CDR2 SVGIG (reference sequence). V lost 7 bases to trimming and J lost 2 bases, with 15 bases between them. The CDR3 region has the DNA TGTGCCTACGAATCAGCGGAGACCTACGAGCAGTACTTC. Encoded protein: CAYESAETYEQYF.